This TCR beta chain was observed in a study of cytomegalovirus exposure and HLA in healthy donors. Study results and caveats: Only CMV serostatus was available as immune exposure information. Diagnosis of cytomegalovirus status made by the classifier reportedly showed high specificity and sensitivity. Many donors shared some public TCRs, even though most TCR sequences were rare.

As to this clone: Its antigen remains unknown.

Germline V gene data show CDR1 as LNHDA and CDR2 as SQIVND (reference sequence). The CDR3 is 15 residues long. Trimming cost V 4 bases and J 6 bases; bases outside gene matches: 10. A multiplex PCR was run with 60 Vbeta primers and 13 Jbeta primers. Original processing notes: Among the unique TCR beta chains that a later analysis counted, around 72 million in all, 10 million to 13 million were shared. Sequencing used immunoSEQ multiplex PCR; TCRdb keeps in-frame clones, though not all of them. That table is the source of V, J and clone size, and D and trimming were worked out from the DNA. The sample includes about 150,000 clones, roughly 83% of them seen just once.

The rearrangement links TRBV19 to TRBJ2-7; 9 positions match TRBD1. The sequencing input was PBMCs. This TCR came from a man aged 30 to 39 in good health and CMV-seropositive. The CDR3 nucleotides are TGTGCCAGTAGTACCCCCGGGACAGGGAAGATCGAGCAGTACTTC. It codes for CASSTPGTGKIEQYF.